This T cell receptor (beta chain) emerged from a study of shared clonotypes between healthy human individuals. In the study overall: Aged 18 to 49, the donors were two women and a few men.

Each subset's genomic DNA was shared equally among a number of immunoSEQ plates. The assay was immunoSEQ multiplex PCR, and TCRdb's table has in-frame clones only and misses some. The sample yields around 500,000 clones, approximately 81% seen once. CDR1 and CDR2 (germline): SGHAT, FQDESV (reference sequence). The V and J ends lost 1 base and 1 base, in that order; junction bases with no gene match: 5. The CDR3 is 16 residues long. Donors were Caucasian adults residing in Nashville, Tennessee, USA. The TCR sequence derives from a woman in her forties in good health. Some clones in this sample may be carry-over from other donors' samples. This rearrangement joins TRBV11-1 to TRBJ2-5, with 8 bases fitting TRBD2. Sequenced input: PBMCs. The CDR3 here is CASSLGGSGTQETQYF. CDR3 DNA sequence: TGTGCCAGCAGCTTAGGGGGTAGCGGGACCCAAGAGACCCAGTACTTC. Drawing the rest from reference TRBV11-1 and TRBJ2-5, the complete variable domain is EAEVAQSPRYKITEKSQAVAFWCDPISGHATLYWYRQILGQGPELLVQFQDESVVDDSQLPKDRFSAERLKGVDSTLKIQPAELGDSAMYLCASSLGGSGTQETQYFGPGTRLLVL.